These T cell receptor beta chains were read from a single sample in a study of shared clonotypes between healthy human individuals. Libraries were prepared by immunoSEQ multiplex PCR; TCRdb keeps only in-frame clonotypes and omits some of them. Among some 900,000 clones listed, 60% to 85% were seen once. Sequencing used memory CD4+ T cells sorted from blood. The receptors shown here come from a man aged 18-30 years in good health. CDR3s include the opening cysteine and the closing phenylalanine or tryptophan. Fields, in order: clone size, V gene, J gene, D gene, CDR3 protein, CDR3 DNA. The D gene is left open where the match is weak. The listing skips clone size in some rows; elsewhere it reads once, few, many or a size class.

abundance: -; v_gene: TRBV5-1; j_gene: TRBJ1-5; d_gene: -; CDR3aa: CASSLGWGQPQHF; CDR3nt: TGCGCCAGCAGCTTGGGTTGGGGTCAGCCCCAGCATTTT
abundance: -; v_gene: TRBV5-4; j_gene: TRBJ2-5; d_gene: -; CDR3aa: CASSLPGAQETQYF; CDR3nt: TGTGCCAGCAGCTTACCAGGGGCCCAAGAGACCCAGTACTTC
abundance: -; v_gene: TRBV7-2; j_gene: TRBJ1-1; d_gene: -; CDR3aa: CASSKDNWGTEAFF; CDR3nt: TGTGCCAGCAGCAAGGACAATTGGGGCACTGAAGCTTTCTTT
abundance: -; v_gene: TRBV7-6; j_gene: TRBJ2-7; d_gene: -; CDR3aa: CASSLEPGEQYF; CDR3nt: TGTGCCAGCAGCTTAGAACCGGGCGAGCAGTACTTC
abundance: -; v_gene: TRBV7-2; j_gene: TRBJ1-3; d_gene: -; CDR3aa: CASSLNQGGNTIYF; CDR3nt: TGTGCCAGCAGCTTAAACCAGGGGGGAAACACCATATATTTT
abundance: -; v_gene: TRBV30; j_gene: TRBJ1-1; d_gene: -; CDR3aa: CAWSSLQGGTEAFF; CDR3nt: TGCGCCTGGAGTTCTCTACAGGGAGGCACTGAAGCTTTCTTT
abundance: few; v_gene: TRBV23-1; j_gene: TRBJ2-1; d_gene: TRBD1; CDR3aa: CASSPGQESSGEQFF; CDR3nt: TGCGCCAGCAGCCCGGGACAGGAATCCTCGGGTGAGCAGTTCTTC
abundance: -; v_gene: TRBV6-1; j_gene: TRBJ1-6; d_gene: TRBD1; CDR3aa: CASITGGGMNSPLHF; CDR3nt: TGTGCCAGCATTACAGGGGGCGGGATGAATTCACCCCTCCACTTT
abundance: -; v_gene: TRBV30; j_gene: TRBJ2-4; d_gene: -; CDR3aa: CAWTSSGNIQYF; CDR3nt: TGTGCCTGGACTTCCTCAGGAAACATTCAGTACTTC
abundance: once; v_gene: TRBV11-2; j_gene: TRBJ1-4; d_gene: -; CDR3aa: CASRPLRATNEKLFF; CDR3nt: TGTGCCAGCAGACCACTCCGGGCAACTAATGAAAAACTGTTTTTT
abundance: -; v_gene: TRBV7-3; j_gene: TRBJ1-1; d_gene: -; CDR3aa: CASSLLHSAGRHTEAFF; CDR3nt: TGTGCCAGCAGCTTACTCCACTCCGCGGGACGCCACACTGAAGCTTTCTTT
abundance: -; v_gene: TRBV11-3; j_gene: TRBJ2-2; d_gene: -; CDR3aa: CASSLFGDTGELFF; CDR3nt: TGTGCCAGCAGCTTATTCGGTGACACCGGGGAGCTGTTTTTT
abundance: many; v_gene: TRBV9; j_gene: TRBJ1-1; d_gene: -; CDR3aa: CASSFGVLGSPSKGKMNTEAFF; CDR3nt: TGTGCCAGCAGCTTCGGGGTCCTGGGTTCTCCTTCAAAGGGAAAAATGAACACTGAAGCTTTCTTT
abundance: -; v_gene: TRBV7-9; j_gene: TRBJ2-5; d_gene: TRBD2; CDR3aa: CASSLAGVRETQYF; CDR3nt: TGTGCCAGCAGCCTAGCGGGAGTGAGGGAGACCCAGTACTTC
abundance: many; v_gene: TRBV5-6; j_gene: TRBJ1-3; d_gene: -; CDR3aa: CASSRIDSYSGNTIYF; CDR3nt: TGTGCCAGCAGCCGTATAGACAGTTACTCTGGAAACACCATATATTTT
abundance: -; v_gene: TRBV18; j_gene: TRBJ2-3; d_gene: TRBD1; CDR3aa: CASSRGQGSTDTQYF; CDR3nt: TGTGCCAGCTCACGGGGACAGGGGAGCACAGATACGCAGTATTTT
abundance: -; v_gene: TRBV18; j_gene: TRBJ2-7; d_gene: -; CDR3aa: CASSPGRGGSYEQYF; CDR3nt: TGTGCCAGCTCACCAGGGAGGGGGGGCTCCTACGAGCAGTACTTC
abundance: -; v_gene: TRBV18; j_gene: TRBJ1-6; d_gene: -; CDR3aa: CASSPKGEDSPLHF; CDR3nt: TGTGCCAGCTCACCTAAGGGGGAAGACTCACCCCTCCACTTT
abundance: -; v_gene: TRBV5-1; j_gene: TRBJ2-6; d_gene: -; CDR3aa: CASSFWGNSGANVLTF; CDR3nt: TGCGCCAGCAGCTTTTGGGGGAACTCTGGGGCCAACGTCCTGACTTTC
abundance: -; v_gene: TRBV7-2; j_gene: TRBJ2-2; d_gene: TRBD2; CDR3aa: CASSPSSGRALSAGELFF; CDR3nt: TGTGCCAGCAGCCCTTCTAGCGGGAGGGCCTTATCGGCCGGGGAGCTGTTTTTT
abundance: -; v_gene: TRBV4-1; j_gene: TRBJ2-3; d_gene: -; CDR3aa: CASSRRGPFLEGSTDTQYF; CDR3nt: TGCGCCAGCAGCCGGCGGGGACCCTTTTTAGAGGGTAGCACAGATACGCAGTATTTT
abundance: -; v_gene: TRBV4-3; j_gene: TRBJ1-4; d_gene: -; CDR3aa: CASSRAAGKSNEKLFF; CDR3nt: TGCGCCAGCAGCCGCGCTGCAGGGAAAAGTAATGAAAAACTGTTTTTT